This entry describes one TCR beta chain. No antigen is known for it. This sample was included in a study of graft-versus-host responses after intestinal transplantation. The repertoire was sequenced with immunoSEQ multiplex PCR; TCRdb's copy has only in-frame clones and lacks some. The table lists around 97,000 clones, roughly 93% of them singletons. The TCR sequence derives from a human donor who received an intestinal transplant. The input for sequencing was unstimulated CD8+ T cells sorted from spleen or lymph node cells, taken before intestinal transplant.

Here the CDR3 DNA reads TGTGCCAGCAGTGAAGACAGCTCTGGGGCCAACGTCCTGACTTTC. This sequence encodes CASSEDSSGANVLTF. The gene calls are TRBV6-1 and TRBJ2-6, with D uncertain. Trimming removed 1 base at V and 0 bases at J, with 4 bases between. The CDR3 spans 15 residues. CDR1 and CDR2 from the germline V gene are MNHNS and SASEGT.